This T cell receptor (beta chain) is drawn from a study of blood T cell repertoires in COVID-19. Study context: Researchers got acute and convalescent COVID-19 samples from the United States, Italy and Spain. Nucleic acid was either cDNA or gDNA, and it came from T cells, B-cell-depleted T cells, or PBMCs.

Methods used by the authors: Reference gene primers were amplified, and this amplification served to estimate nucleated cell counts. TCRdb's table, derived via immunoSEQ multiplex PCR, lists solely in-frame clones and lacks some. Clone size and the V and J calls come from that table; the DNA yielded D and trimming. The profile shows 100,000 to 110,000 clones, about 91% of them singletons. The CDR3 has 16 residues. V lost 9 bases and J 0 bases, leaving 18 bases between the germline ends. From germline, CDR1 is MDHEN and CDR2 SYDVKM. V gene TRBV28 combines with J gene TRBJ1-5; D not resolved. This sequence was found in a human donor in a cohort sampled during active COVID-19. The sample was peripheral blood. CDR3 amino acids: CASHPTGSNSNQPQHF. CDR3 nucleotides: TGTGCCAGTCATCCCACGGGATCCAATAGCAATCAGCCCCAGCATTTT.